This T cell receptor (beta chain) was documented in a study of blood T cell repertoires in COVID-19 (dated by TCRdb to about 2020). In terms of the full investigation: Samples from collaborators originated in the United States, Italy and Spain and spanned both the acute and convalescent phases of COVID-19. The material from the prospective study consisted of cDNA or gDNA derived from T cells, B-cell-depleted T cells, or PBMCs. The dataset comprised deeply sampled blood TCRbeta repertoires from subjects exposed to, actively infected with, or recovered from COVID-19. The repertoires were made available in a free public database intended to serve as a resource for research on the immune response to SARS-CoV-2. The samples were drawn from the first 160 participants of the ongoing ImmuneRACE study and from some 1,300 subjects provided by 6 global collaborators. Nearly every sample came with metadata listing a de-identified subject ID, COVID-19 status, age in years and sex. Where available, HLA class I and class II types were taken from metadata supplied by the sample provider and were not determined by assay-based typing.

Spanning cysteine to phenylalanine, the CDR3 consists of 14 amino acids. The sequence is cut down to CDR3 DNA, 42 bases in frame from base 1. V lost 0 bases and J lost 10 bases; the stretch between them is 13 bases long. The germline V gene gives CDR1 as SGHAT and CDR2 as FQNNGV. Comment on this clone: It has no known antigen specificity. Nothing much larger sits one base from this clone, and base qualities are not available.

Overall results and qualifications from the work: How much clinical and demographic metadata was included differed by source and by participant, and the metadata was provided uncurated.

TCRbeta CDR3 regions were amplified from genomic DNA using the immunoSEQ Assay, a bias-controlled multiplex PCR. As for the authors' bioinformatics: The number of nucleated cells in each sample was estimated from the amplification of reference gene primers within the assay. Sequence reads were collapsed and filtered to measure the absolute abundance of every unique TCRbeta CDR3 rearrangement. For each sample, productive Simpson clonality was calculated as the square root of Simpson's diversity index over productive rearrangements. TCRdb took over this immuneACCESS table, retaining in-frame rearrangements with V and J assigned. Such tables are incomplete; in checked studies, under half of the missing clones stem from an unresolved V gene, and the remainder is unexplained. V and J calls and clone size are copied from that table; D and trimming were computed from the DNA. The sample profile shows about 300,000 clones; approximately 90% of them were found once. 0.9% to 1.2% of the sample is in the top ten clones.

Participants in the prospective study were enrolled through a virtual design, were aged roughly 18 to 90 years, and lived in some 24 United States geographic areas. To assign participants to cohorts, the prospective study relied on clinical history that participants themselves reported in a screening survey and a study questionnaire. For ImmuneRACE Cohort 3, a participant was defined as recovered based on two consecutive negative NP/OP PCR tests, clearance by a healthcare professional, or resolution of symptoms. In the prospective study, mobile phlebotomists collected whole blood, serum and a nasopharyngeal or oropharyngeal swab from each participant. Prospective study participants could optionally give additional blood draws and questionnaires over a roughly 2-month period. Prospective study blood samples were shipped either frozen or at room temperature before DNA extraction.

The specimen sequenced was PBMCs or T cells enriched from blood (not recorded which). The receptor chain draws on TRBV11-2 and TRBJ2-1; the D gene is perhaps TRBD1, on 6 matching bases. This clonotype originated in a woman in her 30s who had recovered from COVID-19. DNA sequence: TGTGCCAGCAGCTTAGAAGTAGGCCAGGGGGAGCAGTTCTTC. It is translated as CASSLEVGQGEQFF. This CDR3, with the reference TRBV11-2 and TRBJ2-1 proteins standing in past its ends, gives the full variable domain EAGVAQSPRYKIIEKRQSVAFWCNPISGHATLYWYQQILGQGPKLLIQFQNNGVVDDSQLPKDRFSAERLKGVDSTLKIQPAKLEDSAVYLCASSLEVGQGEQFFGPGTRLTVL.